This T cell receptor beta chain appears in the sequencing data of a study of shared clonotypes between healthy human individuals. The CDR3 runs to 10 residues. In germline, CDR1 is SQVTM, CDR2 ANQGSEA. The V and J ends lost 4 bases and 7 bases respectively, with 7 bases between them. Here immunoSEQ multiplex PCR was the method, and the copy in TCRdb shows in-frame clones only, minus some. The data contain around 530,000 clones, around 78% of them seen just once; the ten biggest clones take up around 12%. The TCR sequence derives from a woman aged 40 to 55 in good health. Some clones in this sample may be carry-over from other donors' samples. This chain connects TRBV29-1 to TRBJ1-2; maybe TRBD1 (5 bases). Material: PBMCs. The CDR3 protein is CSVGGGGYTF. In nucleotides, the CDR3 is TGCAGCGTTGGCGGGGGTGGCTACACCTTC.